A single sample is the source of the 9 T cell receptor beta chains below, sequenced in a study of blood T cell repertoires in COVID-19. Some clones are missing from TCRdb's copy, which holds only in-frame ones; the method was immunoSEQ multiplex PCR. The table shows under 200,000 clones, with approximately 89% occurring only once. The source material was PBMCs or T cells enriched from blood (not recorded which). These receptors were taken from a woman between 18 and 29 years old who had recovered from COVID-19.

This clone was observed a single time. V and J are TRBV29-1 and TRBJ2-7; 7 bases line up with TRBD2. The V gene end was trimmed by 7 bases and the J gene end by 4 bases; junction bases not matched to a gene: 13. The germline gives CDR1 SQVTM, CDR2 ANQGSEA. This CDR3 spans 14 amino acids. CDR3 protein: CSAGGGALSYEQYF. The CDR3, as DNA: TGCAGCGCGGGGGGAGGGGCCCTTTCGTACGAGCAGTACTTC.

The chain links TRBV9 to TRBJ1-1; TRBD1 is a possible D gene (6 bases). Trimming pared 0 bases from V and 1 base from J, leaving 10 bases between. The CDR3 runs to 15 residues. The germline CDR1 and CDR2 sequences are SGDLS and YYNGEE. CDR3 nucleotide sequence: TGTGCCAGCAGCGTAGACCCACAGGGGAACACTGAAGCTTTCTTT. This translates into CASSVDPQGNTEAFF.

The chain joins TRBV6-1 to TRBJ2-7; D call uncertain. The CDR3 loop spans 15 amino acids. V gave up 1 base and J gave up 0 bases, with 10 bases separating them. The germline V gene has CDR1 MNHNS and CDR2 SASEGT. The CDR3 sequence: CASSEEELSSYEQYF. CDR3 nucleotides: TGTGCCAGCAGTGAAGAGGAGTTGAGCTCCTACGAGCAGTACTTC.

The rearrangement links TRBV11-2 to TRBJ2-5, with 7 bases lining up with TRBD1. This CDR3 region has 14 residues. With 6 bases clipped from V and 5 bases from J, the junction kept 9 bases outside the gene matches. Germline-derived CDR1 and CDR2 are SGHAT and FQNNGV. The CDR3 spells CASRKGGKGETQYF. DNA for the CDR3: TGTGCCAGCAGAAAAGGGGGCAAGGGGGAGACCCAGTACTTC.

The rearrangement joins TRBV6-6 to TRBJ2-5, with TRBD1 identical over 10 bases. Germline V gives CDR1 MNHNY, CDR2 SVGAGI (reference sequence). With 6 bases clipped from V and 4 bases from J, the junction kept 8 bases outside the gene matches. CDR3 size: 15 residues. The CDR3 DNA sequence: TGTGCCAGCAGCCCCCGGGACAGGGGAGGAGAGACCCAGTACTTC. As protein: CASSPRDRGGETQYF.

The chain carries TRBV6-2 or TRBV6-3 and TRBJ1-1; unclear D gene. V was clipped by 2 bases and J by 0 bases, with 7 bases between them. The CDR3 has 14 amino acids. CDR1 MNHEY and CDR2 SVGEGT come from the germline V gene. The CDR3 region is CASSYKAVNTEAFF. The CDR3, as DNA: TGTGCCAGCAGTTACAAGGCGGTGAACACTGAAGCTTTCTTT.

This chain links TRBV11-2 with TRBJ1-2, with 11 positions matching TRBD1. V shed 5 bases, J shed 4 bases, and the junction held 6 bases outside the gene matches. The CDR3 loop spans 15 amino acids. CDR1 SGHAT and CDR2 FQNNGV come from the germline V gene. The CDR3 here is CASSRGQGAPYGYTF. In nucleotides, the CDR3 is TGTGCCAGCAGCCGCGGACAGGGGGCTCCCTATGGCTACACCTTC.

The count of this clone is one. J is TRBJ2-1 and V is TRBV19; 12 positions agree with TRBD2. J lost 7 bases, V lost 0 bases, and 1 base had no gene match. CDR3 length equals 15 residues. Germline V CDR1 and CDR2: LNHDA, SQIVND (reference sequence). The CDR3 loop is CASSIDGLAGNEQFF. The CDR3 bases are TGTGCCAGTAGTATAGATGGACTAGCGGGAAATGAGCAGTTCTTC.

The chain couples TRBV7-9 to TRBJ1-1; unclear D gene. The CDR3 consists of 17 residues. The germline V and J ends were trimmed by 5 bases and 0 bases, with 19 bases remaining between them. The V gene's germline CDR1 is SEHNR and CDR2 FQNEAQ (reference sequence). The CDR3 protein is CASSARTSGSLNTEAFF. CDR3 coding DNA: TGTGCCAGCAGCGCCCGGACGTCGGGATCCTTGAACACTGAAGCTTTCTTT.